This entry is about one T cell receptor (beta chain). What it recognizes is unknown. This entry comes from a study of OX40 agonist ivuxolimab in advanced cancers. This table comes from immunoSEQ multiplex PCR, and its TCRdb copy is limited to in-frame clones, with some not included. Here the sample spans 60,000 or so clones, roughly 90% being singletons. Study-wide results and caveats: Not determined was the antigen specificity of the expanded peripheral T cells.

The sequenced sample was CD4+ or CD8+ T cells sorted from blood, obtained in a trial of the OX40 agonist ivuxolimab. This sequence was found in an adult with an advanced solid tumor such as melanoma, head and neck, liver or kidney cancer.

The CDR3 bases are TGTGCCAGCAGTTCTCCCCCCTTCACAGATACGCAGTATTTT. It translates to CASSSPPFTDTQYF. This chain uses TRBV28 with TRBJ2-3; no clear D gene. V dropped 4 bases and J dropped 2 bases, with 10 bases sitting between them. Germline-derived CDR1 and CDR2 are MDHEN and SYDVKM. The CDR3 consists of 14 residues.